What follows describes a single T cell receptor beta chain. This sample was included in a study of blood T cell repertoires in COVID-19. Study overall: There were acute and convalescent COVID-19 samples, and they came from the United States, Italy and Spain. Sample material is recorded as cDNA or gDNA derived from T cells, B-cell-depleted T cells, or PBMCs.

The junction had 7 bases not matched to a gene; V was cut back by 6 bases and J by 6 bases. Germline loops: CDR1 MDHEN, CDR2 SYDVKM. CDR3 length equals 15 residues. In the original analysis: Using reference gene primer amplification, nucleated cell counts were estimated. This table comes from immunoSEQ multiplex PCR, and its TCRdb copy is limited to in-frame clones, with some not included. That table supplies the V and J calls and clone size; D and trimming were determined from the DNA. The sample records roughly 150,000 clones, roughly 85% being singletons. The sequencing sample was made of peripheral blood. V usage is TRBV28 and J usage is TRBJ2-3; TRBD2 matches 12 bases. The source of this sequence is a woman at least 80 years old with acute or convalescent COVID-19. CDR3 DNA: TGTGCCAGCAGAGAGACTAGCGGGAGAGGGGATACGCAGTATTTT. Translated, it gives CASRETSGRGDTQYF.